A single sample is the source of the 32 T cell receptor beta chains below, sequenced in a study of cytomegalovirus exposure and HLA in healthy donors (dated by TCRdb to the late 2010s). The method behind the library was the immunoSEQ multiplex PCR assay. The multiplex PCR relied on a mix of 60 forward primers for TCR Vbeta segments and 13 reverse primers for TCR Jbeta segments. Not all clones reach the TCRdb copy of this immuneACCESS table, which keeps in-frame sequences only. Checked studies attribute under half of the gap to unresolved V genes and leave the rest unexplained. Within this sample are more than 150,000 clones, with around 76% of them counted one time only. About 2.5% of the sample rests with the top ten. The sample comprised PBMCs. Every receptor here comes from a woman younger than 45 in good health and CMV-seropositive.

The J gene is TRBJ2-5, the V gene TRBV5-5, with TRBD1 as a possible D gene (6 bases). CDR3 length equals 11 residues. Deletions cut 0 bases from V and 13 bases from J, with 10 bases between. Germline CDR1 and CDR2: SGHKS and YYEKEE (reference sequence). This chain's CDR3 is CASSLGPGVYF. Written as DNA, the CDR3 is TGTGCCAGCAGCTTGGGTCCAGGGGTGTACTTC.

The chain links TRBV4-3 to TRBJ2-2, with 8 bases aligning to TRBD2. V gave up 1 base and J gave up 4 bases; unmatched junction bases: 2. This CDR3 spans 15 amino acids. CDR1 is LGHNA, CDR2 YSLEER, per germline. CDR3 residues: CASSQGAGGTGELFF. CDR3 nucleotide sequence: TGCGCCAGCAGCCAAGGTGCGGGGGGCACCGGGGAGCTGTTTTTT.

The CDR3 coding sequence is TGTGCCAGCAGTGCTGGCAGGGTTTTAGACAATGAGCAGTTCTTC. Amino acid sequence: CASSAGRVLDNEQFF. The rearrangement links TRBV2 to TRBJ2-1; TRBD1 is a possible D gene (5 bases). V was cut by 4 bases and J by 5 bases, with 15 bases left in between. CDR3 length equals 15 residues. Germline CDR1 SNHLY, CDR2 FYNNEI.

On this clone itself: One junction end disagrees with the germline gene, perhaps due to a read error. V usage is TRBV7-9 and J usage is TRBJ1-2; D might be TRBD1 (5 bases). The CDR3 consists of 16 residues. Germline V gene sequence: CDR1 SEHNR, CDR2 FQNEAQ (reference sequence). CDR3 nucleotide sequence: TGTTCCAGCAGCTTCCCGGACTGGGAGGGGTCCTATGGCTACACCTTC. This translates into CSSSFPDWEGSYGYTF.

The chain recombines TRBV28 with TRBJ2-7; 11 nucleotides agree with TRBD2. With 5 bases clipped from V and 0 bases from J, the junction kept 3 bases outside the gene matches. Germline values: CDR1 MDHEN, CDR2 SYDVKM. The CDR3 runs 15 residues. CDR3 protein: CASSTGLAVSYEQYF. The CDR3, as DNA: TGTGCCAGCAGTACGGGACTAGCGGTCTCCTACGAGCAGTACTTC.

V usage is TRBV19 and J usage is TRBJ1-3; TRBD1 aligns across 9 bases. The V gene end was trimmed by 9 bases and the J gene end by 2 bases; junction bases not matched to a gene: 8. The CDR3 totals 15 residues. Germline CDR1 and CDR2: LNHDA and SQIVND (reference sequence). The CDR3: CASFTQGAAGNTIYF. In DNA, the CDR3 is TGTGCCAGCTTTACACAGGGGGCAGCTGGAAACACCATATATTTT.

A few counts support this clone. This chain uses TRBV4-1 with TRBJ2-7; D unclear. The germline V gene encodes CDR1 MGHRA and CDR2 YSYEKL. The CDR3 is 13 residues long. Trimming shortened V by 1 base and J by 4 bases, and 8 bases separated the two germline ends. CDR3 residues: CASSQALGYEQYF. In DNA, the CDR3 is TGCGCCAGCAGCCAAGCCCTCGGTTACGAGCAGTACTTC.

This clone showed up just a few times. The chain joins TRBV5-5 to TRBJ1-5, with D tentatively TRBD1 (6 bases). The CDR3 runs to 13 residues. Germline assignment: CDR1 SGHKS and CDR2 YYEKEE (reference sequence). The germline V and J ends were trimmed by 1 base and 6 bases, with 8 bases remaining between them. The chain's CDR3 is CASSLQGGQPQHF. The CDR3 region has the DNA TGTGCCAGCAGCTTGCAAGGGGGTCAGCCCCAGCATTTT. The complete variable domain, with remaining parts taken from reference TRBV5-5 and TRBJ1-5, reads DAGVTQSPTHLIKTRGQQVTLRCSPISGHKSVSWYQQVLGQGPQFIFQYYEKEERGRGNFPDRFSARQFPNYSSELNVNALLLGDSALYLCASSLQGGQPQHFGDGTRLSIL.

The chain uses TRBV9 and TRBJ2-6; TRBD1 matches 7 bases. J gave up 3 bases and V 0 bases, and 6 bases lay outside the gene matches. CDR1 is SGDLS, CDR2 YYNGEE, per germline. This CDR3 spans 17 amino acids. CDR3 sequence: CASSVAPGGVGANVLTF. The CDR3 DNA reads TGTGCCAGCAGCGTAGCGCCAGGGGGTGTTGGGGCCAACGTCCTGACTTTC.

The J gene is TRBJ2-7, the V gene TRBV5-1; 8 nucleotides line up with TRBD1. Germline-derived CDR1 and CDR2 are SGHRS and YFSETQ. The CDR3 is 15 residues long. After removal of 3 bases from V and 4 bases from J, the junction contained 9 bases not matched to a gene. CDR3 coding DNA: TGCGCCAGCAGCTCTACCGGGACAGGTTCGTACGAGCAGTACTTC. Residues: CASSSTGTGSYEQYF.

The chain has TRBV12-5 and TRBJ1-5; D is undetermined. The CDR3 loop spans 14 amino acids. In germline, CDR1 is LGHNT, CDR2 FRNRAP. With 3 bases removed from V and 0 bases from J, the gap between germline ends came to 6 bases. The CDR3 DNA sequence: TGTGCTAGTGGTTTAACATTTAGCAATCAGCCCCAGCATTTT. Protein: CASGLTFSNQPQHF.

This sequence joins TRBV5-1 and TRBJ2-3, with TRBD2 identical over 10 bases. Germline V gene lookup returns CDR1 SGHRS and CDR2 YFSETQ. With V trimmed by 4 bases and J by 4 bases, 6 bases remained unmatched. The CDR3 has 15 amino acids. Here the CDR3 reads CASSGSGGPADTQYF. The DNA for the CDR3 is TGCGCCAGCAGCGGTAGCGGGGGGCCCGCAGATACGCAGTATTTT.

The chain couples TRBV10-1 to TRBJ2-5, with unresolved D. The CDR3 contains 13 residues. Trimming removed 1 base from V and 5 bases from J, with 8 bases in between. Looked up from germline, CDR1 is WNHNN and CDR2 is SYGVQD (reference sequence). CDR3 in amino acids: CASSEFLEETQYF. The CDR3 DNA reads TGCGCCAGCAGTGAGTTTCTAGAGGAGACCCAGTACTTC.

V is TRBV28 and J is TRBJ2-5; 8 nucleotides line up with TRBD1. V lost 6 bases to trimming and J lost 3 bases; unmatched junction nucleotides: 6. The CDR3 runs to 14 residues. Germline CDR1 MDHEN, CDR2 SYDVKM. CDR3 in DNA: TGTGCCAGCAGCTACCTGACAGGGGAAGAGACCCAGTACTTC. Residues: CASSYLTGEETQYF.

The gene calls are TRBV7-8 and TRBJ1-1, with D perhaps TRBD1 (5 bases). CDR3 length equals 15 residues. Looked up from germline, CDR1 is SGHVS and CDR2 is FQNEAQ. Trimming took 2 bases from V and 0 from J, leaving 10 bases between them. CDR3 loop: CASSLNQGMNTEAFF. The DNA for the CDR3 is TGTGCCAGCAGCTTAAACCAGGGAATGAACACTGAAGCTTTCTTT.

The chain couples TRBV11-2 to TRBJ2-5, with 12 bases matching TRBD2. The DNA end favors TRBJ2-7, so the J call may be wrong. The CDR3 totals 17 residues. The germline V gene has CDR1 SGHAT and CDR2 FQNNGV. The CDR3, as DNA: TGTGCCAGCAGCTTATTCTCCGGGACTAGCGGGTCCTACGAGCAGTACTTC. It encodes CASSLFSGTSGSYEQYF.

V and J are TRBV18 and TRBJ1-1, with D possibly matching TRBD1 (6 bases). This CDR3 region has 16 residues. Trimming took 2 bases from V and 1 from J, leaving 14 bases between them. Germline-derived CDR1 and CDR2 are KGHSH and LQKENI. The CDR3 DNA sequence: TGTGCCAGCTCACCAGGGACACTCGGCGGGAACACTGAAGCTTTCTTT. Encoded protein: CASSPGTLGGNTEAFF.

This clone came up a few times. The V gene is TRBV6-1, the J gene TRBJ1-5; unclear D gene. V lost 7 bases and J lost 0, with 10 bases in between. The germline CDR1 and CDR2 sequences are MNHNS and SASEGT. This CDR3 region has 14 residues. CDR3 protein: CASTLEYSNQPQHF. CDR3 nucleotides: TGTGCCAGCACCTTAGAGTATAGCAATCAGCCCCAGCATTTT.

The rearrangement uses TRBV5-1 and TRBJ1-2, with a possible D match to TRBD1 (6 bases). The CDR3 runs 15 residues. In germline, CDR1 is SGHRS, CDR2 YFSETQ. V lost 4 bases, J lost 4 bases, and 17 bases lay in between. The CDR3 DNA sequence: TGCGCCAGCAGCGGGGGCCCGACAGCGCCCTATGGCTACACCTTC. Amino acids: CASSGGPTAPYGYTF.

The chain recombines TRBV2 with TRBJ1-2, with a tentative D call TRBD1 (6 bases). From germline, CDR1 is SNHLY and CDR2 FYNNEI. Trimming removed 2 bases at V and 0 bases at J, with 22 bases between. The length of the CDR3 is 19 residues. Here the CDR3 reads CASSELDAWEGGPNYGYTF. Written as DNA, the CDR3 is TGTGCCAGCAGTGAATTAGATGCTTGGGAAGGGGGTCCTAACTATGGCTACACCTTC.

The rearrangement links TRBV29-1 to TRBJ2-4; D is uncertain. From germline, CDR1 is SQVTM and CDR2 ANQGSEA. CDR3 length: 13 residues. Trimming stripped 3 bases from V and 6 bases from J, with 12 bases between. CDR3 sequence reads: CSVEGSNGNIQYF. CDR3 sequence (DNA): TGCAGCGTTGAGGGCTCCAATGGAAACATTCAGTACTTC.

The V gene is TRBV27, the J gene TRBJ1-4; 7 bases map to TRBD1. V lost 6 bases, J lost 0 bases, and 4 bases stayed unmatched. The CDR3 length is 15 residues. Germline V gene lookup returns CDR1 MNHEY and CDR2 SMNVEV (reference sequence). The CDR3 protein is CASRQDRTTNEKLFF. CDR3 sequence (DNA): TGTGCCAGCAGACAGGACAGGACAACTAATGAAAAACTGTTTTTT. The entire variable domain, with the rest obtained from reference TRBV27 and TRBJ1-4, is as follows: EAQVTQNPRYLITVTGKKLTVTCSQNMNHEYMSWYRQDPGLGLRQIYYSMNVEVTDKGDVPEGYKVSRKEKRNFPLILESPSPNQTSLYFCASRQDRTTNEKLFFGSGTQLSVL.

J is TRBJ2-5 and V is TRBV5-8; D unresolved. The CDR3 is 14 residues long. CDR1 is SGHTS, CDR2 YDEGEE, per germline. Deletions cut 0 bases from V and 8 bases from J, with 14 bases between. CDR3 DNA: TGTGCCAGCAGCTTGGATGGGCAGGCAGGCACCCAGTACTTC. It specifies CASSLDGQAGTQYF. The full variable domain, completed using reference TRBV5-8 and TRBJ2-5, is EAGVTQSPTHLIKTRGQQATLRCSPISGHTSVYWYQQALGLGLQFLLWYDEGEERNRGNFPPRFSGRQFPNYSSELNVNALELEDSALYLCASSLDGQAGTQYFGPGTRLLVL.

The chain links TRBV7-9 to TRBJ2-5; 12 positions match TRBD2. The CDR3 has 15 residues. Per germline, CDR1 SEHNR and CDR2 FQNEAQ (reference sequence). V shed 6 bases, J shed 6 bases, and the junction held 8 bases outside the gene matches. The CDR3 spells CASSLTGLAGQTQYF. Written as DNA, the CDR3 is TGTGCCAGCAGTTTAACCGGACTAGCGGGGCAGACCCAGTACTTC.

The chain joins TRBV5-4 to TRBJ1-6; D not resolved. Trimming took off 4 bases at V and 4 bases at J, with 12 bases between the two ends. The CDR3 contains 15 residues. Germline V CDR1 and CDR2: SGHNT, YYREEE (reference sequence). CDR3 amino acids: CASSDRDKYNSPLHF. The CDR3, as DNA: TGTGCCAGCAGCGATCGGGATAAATATAATTCACCCCTCCACTTT.

V is TRBV5-1 and J is TRBJ2-1; D is undetermined. CDR3 length: 13 residues. V shed 0 bases and J shed 4 bases, with 5 bases lying between them. The germline V gene has CDR1 SGHRS and CDR2 YFSETQ. CDR3 amino acids: CASSLVQYNEQFF. The DNA of the CDR3 is TGCGCCAGCAGCTTGGTACAGTACAATGAGCAGTTCTTC.

The CDR3 region has the DNA TGTGCTAGTGGTTTCTTACAGGGTTGGGAAAAACTGTTTTTT. This codes for CASGFLQGWEKLFF. This chain uses TRBV12-5 with TRBJ1-4; D is possibly TRBD1 (6 bases). V lost 3 bases to trimming and J lost 8 bases, with 13 bases between them. The CDR3 consists of 14 residues. CDR1 is LGHNT and CDR2 is FRNRAP in the germline V gene.

The chain carries TRBV5-1 and TRBJ1-4, with TRBD1 as a possible D gene (6 bases). Trimming took off 1 base at V and 3 bases at J, with 10 bases between the two ends. Germline V gene sequence: CDR1 SGHRS, CDR2 YFSETQ. The CDR3 extends over 15 amino acids. The CDR3 loop reads CASSLLGQSNEKLFF. The CDR3 coding sequence is TGCGCCAGCAGCTTGTTAGGACAGTCTAATGAAAAACTGTTTTTT.

V gene TRBV5-4 combines with J gene TRBJ2-1, with 8 bases identical to TRBD2. The CDR3 spans 18 residues. Germline V gene sequence: CDR1 SGHNT, CDR2 YYREEE (reference sequence). The trim removed 2 bases at V and 0 bases at J, leaving 10 bases unmatched. The CDR3 loop reads CASSLRGGRLFSYNEQFF. The CDR3 DNA reads TGTGCCAGCAGCTTACGGGGGGGGCGACTCTTCTCCTACAATGAGCAGTTCTTC.

The chain has TRBV13 and TRBJ2-3, with 9 bases identical to TRBD2. The CDR3 spans 17 residues. With 3 bases clipped from V and 0 bases from J, the junction kept 7 bases outside the gene matches. Germline V gene data show CDR1 as PRHDT and CDR2 as FYEKMQ (reference sequence). As DNA, the CDR3 is TGTGCCAGCAGCTTTCAAGCGGGGGGCACTAGCACAGATACGCAGTATTTT. Amino acid sequence: CASSFQAGGTSTDTQYF.

J is TRBJ2-5 and V is TRBV28; a weak D match, TRBD2 (6 bases). Between the trimmed V and J ends, which lost 6 bases and 5 bases, there was a span of 16 bases. The CDR3 runs to 14 residues. Germline lookup yields CDR1 MDHEN and CDR2 SYDVKM. CDR3 loop: CASRPWTIEETQYF. The CDR3 bases are TGTGCCAGCAGACCCTGGACTATAGAGGAGACCCAGTACTTC.

This chain connects TRBV2 to TRBJ2-2; D is perhaps TRBD2 (7 bases). This CDR3 has 20 amino acids. In germline, CDR1 is SNHLY, CDR2 FYNNEI. With 0 bases removed from V and 5 bases from J, the gap between germline ends came to 25 bases. The CDR3 bases are TGTGCCAGCAGTGAAGCGCGGGAGACGGCGGGGGCGGTGGGGACCGGGGAGCTGTTTTTT. Protein sequence: CASSEARETAGAVGTGELFF.